The 5 T cell receptor beta chains below come from one sample, sequenced in a study of blood T cell repertoires in COVID-19. Profiled with immunoSEQ multiplex PCR; TCRdb holds only in-frame clones, not every one. The sample has 200,000 to 250,000 clones, about 87% seen once; the top ten hold 3.7%. The sample was PBMCs or T cells enriched from blood (not recorded which). These receptors were taken from a woman in her twenties or thirties who had been exposed to COVID-19.

V is TRBV28 and J is TRBJ2-1, with 11 bases lining up with TRBD2. The J segment lost 8 bases and the V segment lost 2 bases, leaving 11 bases of the junction unmatched. Germline lookup yields CDR1 MDHEN and CDR2 SYDVKM. This CDR3 region has 17 residues. Here the CDR3 reads CASSLVAGGNYYYEQFF. The CDR3 nucleotides read TGTGCCAGCAGTTTAGTAGCGGGAGGGAACTATTACTATGAGCAGTTCTTC.

V and J are TRBV28 and TRBJ2-2; 10 bases match TRBD2. The germline V gene has CDR1 MDHEN and CDR2 SYDVKM. The CDR3 has 17 residues. V shed 2 bases and J 4 bases; nucleotides not matched to a gene: 7. The CDR3 loop reads CASSLGGLAGVTGELFF. The CDR3 DNA is TGTGCCAGCAGTTTAGGAGGGCTAGCGGGAGTCACCGGGGAGCTGTTTTTT.

DNA of the CDR3: TGTGCCTGGACCCGAAACAGGGGCACTGAAGCTTTCTTT. Encoded protein: CAWTRNRGTEAFF. This chain joins TRBV30 and TRBJ1-1; 7 bases agree with TRBD1. J lost 4 bases, V lost 4 bases, and 6 bases had no gene match. Germline V gives CDR1 GTSNPN, CDR2 SVGIG (reference sequence). The CDR3 is 13 amino acids.

The chain links TRBV19 to TRBJ2-5; 8 positions agree with TRBD2. CDR1 is LNHDA, CDR2 SQIVND, per germline (reference sequence). The CDR3 runs 15 residues. With V trimmed by 5 bases and J by 4 bases, 9 bases remained unmatched. Written as DNA, the CDR3 is TGTGCCAGTAGTGGCCGAGCGGGAGTTCGAGAGACCCAGTACTTC. Its protein product is CASSGRAGVRETQYF. The whole variable domain, filled in from reference TRBV19 and TRBJ2-5, reads DGGITQSPKYLFRKEGQNVTLSCEQNLNHDAMYWYRQDPGQGLRLIYYSQIVNDFQKGDIAEGYSVSREKKESFPLTVTSAQKNPTAFYLCASSGRAGVRETQYFGPGTRLLVL.

CDR3 amino acids: CAWSGGLAGGGDTQYF. The CDR3 DNA sequence: TGTGCCTGGAGTGGGGGACTAGCGGGAGGAGGAGATACGCAGTATTTT. This chain connects TRBV30 to TRBJ2-3; 15 nucleotides match TRBD2. The V segment lost 1 base and the J segment 5 bases; nucleotides outside the gene matches: 4. This CDR3 is built from 16 residues. Germline CDR1 GTSNPN, CDR2 SVGIG (reference sequence).